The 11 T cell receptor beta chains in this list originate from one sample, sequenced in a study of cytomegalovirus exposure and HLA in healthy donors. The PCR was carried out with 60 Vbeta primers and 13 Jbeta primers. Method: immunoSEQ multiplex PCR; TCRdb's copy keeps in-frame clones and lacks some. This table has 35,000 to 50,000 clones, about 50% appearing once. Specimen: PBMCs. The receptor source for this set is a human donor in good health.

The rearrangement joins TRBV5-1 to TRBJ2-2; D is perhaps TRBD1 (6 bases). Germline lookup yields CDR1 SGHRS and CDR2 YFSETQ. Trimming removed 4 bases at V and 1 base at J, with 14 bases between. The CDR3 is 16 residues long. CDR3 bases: TGCGCCAGCAGCCTCCTAGGGACACGGAACACCGGGGAGCTGTTTTTT. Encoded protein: CASSLLGTRNTGELFF.

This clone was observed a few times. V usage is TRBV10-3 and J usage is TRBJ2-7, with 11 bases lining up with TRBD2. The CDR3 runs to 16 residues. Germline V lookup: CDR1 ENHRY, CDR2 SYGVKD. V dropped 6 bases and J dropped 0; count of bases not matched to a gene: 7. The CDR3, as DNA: TGTGCCATCAGGGAGACTAGCGGGGCCTCCTCCTACGAGCAGTACTTC. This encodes CAIRETSGASSYEQYF.

CDR3: CASSLRGVELGYTF. The CDR3 coding sequence is TGTGCCAGCAGCTTGCGGGGAGTAGAGCTTGGCTACACCTTC. V and J are TRBV5-4 and TRBJ1-2; D not certain. CDR1 and CDR2 (germline): SGHNT, YYREEE (reference sequence). Trimming removed 1 base from V and 7 bases from J, with 14 bases in between. The CDR3 has 14 residues.

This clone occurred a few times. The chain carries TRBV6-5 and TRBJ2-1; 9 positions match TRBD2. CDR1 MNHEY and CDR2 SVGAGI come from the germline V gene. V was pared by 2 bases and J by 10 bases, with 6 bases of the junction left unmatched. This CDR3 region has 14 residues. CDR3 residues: CASSYRGGADEQFF. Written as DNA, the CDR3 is TGTGCCAGCAGTTACCGCGGGGGGGCTGACGAGCAGTTCTTC.

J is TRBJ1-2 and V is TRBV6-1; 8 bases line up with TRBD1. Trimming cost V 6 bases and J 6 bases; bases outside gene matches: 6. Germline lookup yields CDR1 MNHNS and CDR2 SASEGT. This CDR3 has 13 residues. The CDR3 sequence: CASRQTGEDGYTF. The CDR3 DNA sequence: TGTGCCAGCAGACAGACAGGGGAGGATGGCTACACCTTC.

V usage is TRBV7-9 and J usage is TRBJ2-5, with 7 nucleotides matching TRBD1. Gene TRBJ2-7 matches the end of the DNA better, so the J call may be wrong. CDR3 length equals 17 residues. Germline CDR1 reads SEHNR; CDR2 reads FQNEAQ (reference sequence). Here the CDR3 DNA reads TGTGCCAGCAGCCTATCCCCGACAGGGCGACGTTCCTACGAGCAGTACTTC. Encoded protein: CASSLSPTGRRSYEQYF.

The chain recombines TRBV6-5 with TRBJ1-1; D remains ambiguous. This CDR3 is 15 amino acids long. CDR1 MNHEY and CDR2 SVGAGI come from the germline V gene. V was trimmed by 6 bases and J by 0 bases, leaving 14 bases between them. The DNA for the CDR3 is TGTGCCAGCAGCTCGTTCGACAAAATGAACACTGAAGCTTTCTTT. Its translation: CASSSFDKMNTEAFF.

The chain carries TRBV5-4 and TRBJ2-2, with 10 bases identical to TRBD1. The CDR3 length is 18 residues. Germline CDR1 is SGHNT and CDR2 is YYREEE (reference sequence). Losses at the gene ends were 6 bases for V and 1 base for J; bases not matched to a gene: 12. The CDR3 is CASTDRGSSPLNTGELFF. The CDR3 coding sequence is TGTGCCAGCACGGACAGGGGGTCCTCACCATTGAACACCGGGGAGCTGTTTTTT.

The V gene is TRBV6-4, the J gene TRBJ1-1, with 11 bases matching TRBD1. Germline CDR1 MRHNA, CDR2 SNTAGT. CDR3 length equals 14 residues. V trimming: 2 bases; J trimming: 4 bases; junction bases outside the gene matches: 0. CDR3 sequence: CASSDGTGGTEAFF. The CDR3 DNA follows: TGTGCCAGCAGTGACGGGACAGGGGGCACTGAAGCTTTCTTT.

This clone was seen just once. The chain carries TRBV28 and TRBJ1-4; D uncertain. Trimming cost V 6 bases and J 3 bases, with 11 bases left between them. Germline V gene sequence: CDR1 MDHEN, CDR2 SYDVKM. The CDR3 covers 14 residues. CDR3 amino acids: CASRFPGANEKLFF. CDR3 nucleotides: TGTGCCAGCAGATTCCCCGGGGCTAATGAAAAACTGTTTTTT.

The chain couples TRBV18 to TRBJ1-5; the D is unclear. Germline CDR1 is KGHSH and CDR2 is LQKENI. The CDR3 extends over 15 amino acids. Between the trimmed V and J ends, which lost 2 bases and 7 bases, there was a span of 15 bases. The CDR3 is CASSPFTPRNQPQHF. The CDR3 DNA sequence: TGTGCCAGCTCACCATTTACGCCGAGGAACCAGCCCCAGCATTTT.